This TCR beta chain came from a study of blood T cell repertoires in COVID-19. This CDR3 comprises 17 residues. The V gene end was trimmed by 2 bases and the J gene end by 2 bases; junction bases not matched to a gene: 4. Germline assignment: CDR1 SGHTA and CDR2 FQGTGA. This clone is medium-sized. Repertoires were generated with immunoSEQ multiplex PCR, while TCRdb's copy carries only in-frame clones and drops some. The top ten clones hold around 5.9% of a sample with nearly 200,000 clones, approximately 91% of them seen once. Sequences were obtained from peripheral blood. This clonotype originated in a middle-aged woman who had recovered from COVID-19. This chain joins TRBV7-3 and TRBJ2-3, with TRBD2 matching 13 bases. CDR3 region: CASSLRLAGGPTDTQYF. CDR3 coding DNA: TGTGCCAGCAGCTTACGACTAGCGGGAGGACCCACAGATACGCAGTATTTT.